This T cell receptor (beta chain) was captured in a study of tissue T cells after allogeneic stem cell transplantation. This clone appeared a few times. Only in-frame clones appear in the TCRdb table, and some are missing; sequencing was by immunoSEQ multiplex PCR. The profile shows 20,000 to 25,000 clones, 73% of them singletons. Germline V gene sequence: CDR1 SNHLY, CDR2 FYNNEI. CDR3 length: 14 residues. V lost 4 bases and J 4 bases, leaving 13 bases between the germline ends. This TCR was sampled from a female donor aged 60 or older with lung cancer. The source material was tissue from the ileum, sampled at autopsy. V gene TRBV2 combines with J gene TRBJ1-1; D gene unclear. CDR3 DNA: TGTGCCAGCAGTGTGGAGGGATTGGGCACTGAAGCTTTCTTT. Its protein product is CASSVEGLGTEAFF.